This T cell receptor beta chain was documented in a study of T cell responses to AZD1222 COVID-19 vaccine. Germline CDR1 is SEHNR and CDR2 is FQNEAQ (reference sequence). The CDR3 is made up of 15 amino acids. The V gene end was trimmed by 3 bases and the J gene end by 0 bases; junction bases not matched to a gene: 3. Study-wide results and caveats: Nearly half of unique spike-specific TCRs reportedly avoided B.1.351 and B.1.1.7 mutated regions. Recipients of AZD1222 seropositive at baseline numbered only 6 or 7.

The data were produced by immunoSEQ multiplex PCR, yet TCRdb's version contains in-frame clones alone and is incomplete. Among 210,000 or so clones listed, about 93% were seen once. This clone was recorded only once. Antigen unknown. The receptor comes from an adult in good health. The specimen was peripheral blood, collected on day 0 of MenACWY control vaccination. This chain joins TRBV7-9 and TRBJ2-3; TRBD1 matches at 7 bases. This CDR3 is CASSLGQQSTDTQYF. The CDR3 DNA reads TGTGCCAGCAGCTTGGGACAGCAAAGCACAGATACGCAGTATTTT.